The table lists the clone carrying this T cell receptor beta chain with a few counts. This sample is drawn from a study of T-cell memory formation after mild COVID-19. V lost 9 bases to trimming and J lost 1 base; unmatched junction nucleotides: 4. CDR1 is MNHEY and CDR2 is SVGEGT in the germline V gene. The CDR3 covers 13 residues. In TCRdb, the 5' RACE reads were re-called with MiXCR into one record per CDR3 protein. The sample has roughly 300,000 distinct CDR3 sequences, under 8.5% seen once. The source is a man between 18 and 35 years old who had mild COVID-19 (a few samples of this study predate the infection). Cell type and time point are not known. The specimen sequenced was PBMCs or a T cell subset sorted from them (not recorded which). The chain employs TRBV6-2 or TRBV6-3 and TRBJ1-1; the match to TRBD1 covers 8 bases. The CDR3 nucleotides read TGTGCCAGTTGGGACAGGACGAACACTGAAGCTTTCTTT. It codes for CASWDRTNTEAFF.